The entry below gives a single T cell receptor (beta chain) sequence along with its context. The antigen is not known. Generated by immunoSEQ multiplex PCR, the TCRdb table keeps only in-frame clones and is missing some. The table shows roughly 8,200 clones, with 65% to 75% occurring only once. The sample belongs to a study of somatic mutations in cytotoxic T cells in rheumatoid arthritis. V lost 4 bases to trimming and J lost 10 bases; unmatched junction nucleotides: 11. The CDR3 covers 16 residues. Looked up from germline, CDR1 is LNHDA and CDR2 is SQIVND (reference sequence). Regarding the study as a whole: Clonality of CD8+ cells rose with age in rheumatoid arthritis patients but not healthy controls.

Sequencing was carried out using CD8+ T cells sorted from blood. This sequence was found in an adult with rheumatoid arthritis. The rearrangement links TRBV19 to TRBJ2-1, with 12 positions matching TRBD2. The CDR3 DNA reads as TGTGCCAGTAGTACGCGACTAGCGGGAGATTTTGGGGAGCAGTTCTTC. Translation gives CASSTRLAGDFGEQFF.